The clone carrying this T cell receptor beta chain was seen ten or more times. The sample belongs to a study of T cells after yellow fever vaccination. In TCRdb, the 5' RACE reads were re-called with MiXCR into one record per CDR3 protein. This sample has about 260,000 distinct CDR3 sequences, with 5.2% found just once. Germline V gene lookup returns CDR1 SGHRS and CDR2 YFSETQ. CDR3 length equals 15 residues. Trimming took 0 bases from V and 5 from J; bases not matched to a gene: 3. This material consisted of CD4+ T cells sorted from PBMCs, taken on the day of the yellow fever booster vaccination. The gene calls are TRBV5-1 and TRBJ2-7; TRBD2 matches 12 bases. The TCR sequence derives from a man between 18 and 29 years old who received the YFV17D yellow fever vaccine. The CDR3 spells CASSLGTSGGNEQYF. The CDR3 DNA is TGCGCCAGCAGCTTGGGCACTAGCGGGGGGAACGAGCAGTACTTC.